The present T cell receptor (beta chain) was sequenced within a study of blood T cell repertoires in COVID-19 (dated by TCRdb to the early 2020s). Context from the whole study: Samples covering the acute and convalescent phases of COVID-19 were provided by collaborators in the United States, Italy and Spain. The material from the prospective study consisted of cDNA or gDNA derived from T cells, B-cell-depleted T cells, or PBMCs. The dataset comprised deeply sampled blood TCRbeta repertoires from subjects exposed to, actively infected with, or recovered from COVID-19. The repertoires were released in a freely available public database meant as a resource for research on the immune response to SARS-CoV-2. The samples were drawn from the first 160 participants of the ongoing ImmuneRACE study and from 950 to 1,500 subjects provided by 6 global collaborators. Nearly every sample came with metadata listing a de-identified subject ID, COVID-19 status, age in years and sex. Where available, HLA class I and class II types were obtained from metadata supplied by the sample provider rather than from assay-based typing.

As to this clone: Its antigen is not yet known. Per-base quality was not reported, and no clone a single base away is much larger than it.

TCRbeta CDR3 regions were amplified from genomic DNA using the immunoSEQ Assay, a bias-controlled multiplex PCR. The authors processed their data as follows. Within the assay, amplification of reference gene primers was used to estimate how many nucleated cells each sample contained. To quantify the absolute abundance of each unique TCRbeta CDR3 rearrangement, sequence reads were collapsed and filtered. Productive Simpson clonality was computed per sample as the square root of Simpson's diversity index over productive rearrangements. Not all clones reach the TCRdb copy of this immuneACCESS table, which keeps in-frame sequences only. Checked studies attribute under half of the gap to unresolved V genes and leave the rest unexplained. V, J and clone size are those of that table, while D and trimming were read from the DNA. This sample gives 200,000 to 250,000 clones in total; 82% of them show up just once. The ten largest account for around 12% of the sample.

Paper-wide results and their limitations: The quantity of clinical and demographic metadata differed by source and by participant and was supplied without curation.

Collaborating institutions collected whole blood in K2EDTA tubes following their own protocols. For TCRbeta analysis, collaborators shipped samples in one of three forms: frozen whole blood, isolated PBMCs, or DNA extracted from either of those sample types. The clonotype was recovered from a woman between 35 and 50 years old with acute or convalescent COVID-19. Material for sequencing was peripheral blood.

This receptor has the CDR3 CASQGQGENEQFF. The sequence in DNA is TGTGCCAGCCAGGGACAGGGGGAAAATGAGCAGTTCTTC. This receptor chain uses TRBV9 and TRBJ2-1, with TRBD1 identical over 11 junction bases. V and J are trimmed by 7 bases and 7 bases, and the gene matches miss 4 bases of the junction. From its cysteine to its phenylalanine, the CDR3 spans 13 amino acids. Here the CDR3 DNA is all that survives: 39 bases in frame from base 1. The germline V gene gives CDR1 as SGDLS and CDR2 as YYNGEE.